A single T cell receptor beta chain is shown here with its context. Its antigen is undetermined. The protocol was immunoSEQ multiplex PCR, while the TCRdb copy is restricted to in-frame clones and leaves out a portion. The sample includes tens of thousands of clones, more than 70% seen only once; the top ten take 9.4%. These data originate in a study of T cells in localized non-small cell lung cancer. Study-level findings and limits: Only one tumor region was sequenced, so heterogeneity remains possible.

V lost 5 bases to trimming and J lost 4 bases; unmatched junction nucleotides: 19. The CDR3 spans 19 residues. Germline V gene sequence: CDR1 SGHAT, CDR2 FQNNGV. The receptor was derived from a woman between 35 and 70 years old with stage III lung adenocarcinoma. Sequenced here: peripheral blood mononuclear cells, sampled before any cancer treatment. V gene TRBV11-2 combines with J gene TRBJ1-1; 10 bases align to TRBD1. As DNA, the CDR3 is TGTGCCAGCAGCCAACCGTGGGACAGGGGCCCAAGGTCGATCACTGAAGCTTTCTTT. Translated: CASSQPWDRGPRSITEAFF.